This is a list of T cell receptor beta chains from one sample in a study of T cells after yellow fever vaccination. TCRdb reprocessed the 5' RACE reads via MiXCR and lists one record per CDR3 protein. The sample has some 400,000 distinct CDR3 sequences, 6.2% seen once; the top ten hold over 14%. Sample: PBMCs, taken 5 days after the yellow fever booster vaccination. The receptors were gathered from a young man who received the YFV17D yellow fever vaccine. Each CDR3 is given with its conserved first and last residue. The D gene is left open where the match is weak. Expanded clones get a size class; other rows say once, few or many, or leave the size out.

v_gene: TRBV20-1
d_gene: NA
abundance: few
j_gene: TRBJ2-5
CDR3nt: TGCAGTGCTTCGACTAGTCGGCAAGAGACCCAGTACTTC
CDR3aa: CSASTSRQETQYF

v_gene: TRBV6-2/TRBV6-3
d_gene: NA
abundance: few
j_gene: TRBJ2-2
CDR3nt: TGTGCCAGCAGTTATAATTTAGCGGCCGCGAACACCGGGGAGCTGTTTTTT
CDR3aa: CASSYNLAAANTGELFF

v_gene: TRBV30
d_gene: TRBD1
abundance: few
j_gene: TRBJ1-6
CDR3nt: TGTGCCTGGCGGACAGGCCCTGGGCCCCTCCACTTT
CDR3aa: CAWRTGPGPLHF

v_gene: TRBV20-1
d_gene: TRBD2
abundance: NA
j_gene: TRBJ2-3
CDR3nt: TGCAGTGCCGAGGGCGGGAGGGCCCCAGATACGCAGTATTTT
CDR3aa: CSAEGGRAPDTQYF

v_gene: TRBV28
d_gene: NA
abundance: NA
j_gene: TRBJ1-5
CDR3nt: TGTGCCAGCAGTTTATTAAGGGATAGCAATCAGCCCCAGCATTTT
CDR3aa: CASSLLRDSNQPQHF

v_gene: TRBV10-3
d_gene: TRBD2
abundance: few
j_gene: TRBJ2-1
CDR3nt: TGTGCCGTAAGCGGGGAATCCTACAATGAGCAGTTCTTC
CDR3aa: CAVSGESYNEQFF

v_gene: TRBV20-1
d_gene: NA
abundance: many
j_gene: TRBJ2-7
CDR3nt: TGCAGTGCTAGTGATATTGCGACCTCCTACGAGCAGTACTTC
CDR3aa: CSASDIATSYEQYF

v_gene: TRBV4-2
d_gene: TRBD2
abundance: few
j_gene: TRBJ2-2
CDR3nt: TGTGCCAGCAGCCCTAAGCGGGAGCCCGGGGAGCTGTTTTTT
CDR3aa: CASSPKREPGELFF

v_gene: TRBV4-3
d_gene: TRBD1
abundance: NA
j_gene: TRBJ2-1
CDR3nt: TGCGCCAGCAGCCAAGAGAGAACAGGGGGCCGGGTTGTGCAGTTCTTC
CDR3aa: CASSQERTGGRVVQFF

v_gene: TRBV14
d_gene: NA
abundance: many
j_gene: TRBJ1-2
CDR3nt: TGTGCCAGCAGCCAAGACCGTGGGGCCTATGGCTACACCTTC
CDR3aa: CASSQDRGAYGYTF

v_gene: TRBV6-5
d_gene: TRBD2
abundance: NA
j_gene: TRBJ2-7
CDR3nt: TGTGCCAGCAGTTACAGGGCTAGCGGCGCTAAGAGCTCCTACGAGCAGTACTTC
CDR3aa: CASSYRASGAKSSYEQYF

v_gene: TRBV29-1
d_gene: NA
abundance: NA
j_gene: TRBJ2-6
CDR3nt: TGCAGCGTTTTGGCTAGGACTACTGGGGCCAACGTCCTGACTTTC
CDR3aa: CSVLARTTGANVLTF

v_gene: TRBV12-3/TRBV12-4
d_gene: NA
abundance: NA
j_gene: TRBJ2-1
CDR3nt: TGTGCCAGCAGTTTTCTCCCGGCCTTAGATGAGCAGTTCTTC
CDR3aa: CASSFLPALDEQFF

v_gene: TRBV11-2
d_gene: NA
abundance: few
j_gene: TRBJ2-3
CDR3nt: TGTGCCAGCACTAAAACGGAGTACGGACTAAGTGCGGCGCAGTATTTT
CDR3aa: CASTKTEYGLSAAQYF

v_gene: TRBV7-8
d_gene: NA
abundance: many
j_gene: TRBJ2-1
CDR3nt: TGTGCCAGCCGGCAAAACAATGAGCAGTTCTTC
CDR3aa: CASRQNNEQFF

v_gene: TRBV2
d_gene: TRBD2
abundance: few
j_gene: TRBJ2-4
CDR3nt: TGTGCCCTCAGTTCCCGGGGAAGGGGGACTAGCGGGAGGGACATTCAGTACTTC
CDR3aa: CALSSRGRGTSGRDIQYF

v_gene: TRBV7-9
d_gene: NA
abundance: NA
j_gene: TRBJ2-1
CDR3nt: TGTGCCAGCAGCCAAAAAGGAGAGTTCTTC
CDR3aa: CASSQKGEFF

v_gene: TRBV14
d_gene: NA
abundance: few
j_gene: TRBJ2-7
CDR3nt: TGTGCCAGCAGCCTCGTGACGGGCCTAGGCTACGAGCAGTACTTC
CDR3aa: CASSLVTGLGYEQYF

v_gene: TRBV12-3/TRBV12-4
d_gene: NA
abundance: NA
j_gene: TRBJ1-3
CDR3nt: TGTGCCAGCAGGCAAGGGAACACCATATATTTT
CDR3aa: CASRQGNTIYF

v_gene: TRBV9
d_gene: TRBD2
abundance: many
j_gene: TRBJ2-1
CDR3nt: TGTGCCAGCAGCGCAACCTTAGCGGGAGCGTCCTCAAATGAGCAGTTCTTC
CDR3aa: CASSATLAGASSNEQFF

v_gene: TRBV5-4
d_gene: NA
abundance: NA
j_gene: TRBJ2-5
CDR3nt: TGTGCCAGCAGCCCCACGGGCCTAATGAAAGAGACCCAGTACTTC
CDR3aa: CASSPTGLMKETQYF

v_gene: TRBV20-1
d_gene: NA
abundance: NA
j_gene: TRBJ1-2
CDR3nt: TGCAGTGCTAGGTGGCAGGGCGGCGGCTACACCTTC
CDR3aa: CSARWQGGGYTF

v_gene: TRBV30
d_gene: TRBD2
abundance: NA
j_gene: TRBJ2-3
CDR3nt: TGTGCCTGGAGTGTTTGGACTAGGGACACAGATACGCAGTATTTT
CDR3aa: CAWSVWTRDTDTQYF

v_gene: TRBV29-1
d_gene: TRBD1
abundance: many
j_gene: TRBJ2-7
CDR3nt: TGCAGCGCACTCCGGGACAGGAGCTCCTACGAGCAGTACTTC
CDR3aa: CSALRDRSSYEQYF

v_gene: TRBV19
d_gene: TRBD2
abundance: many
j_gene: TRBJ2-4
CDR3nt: TGTGCCAGTAGTCGGGGGGGGCCCGAAAACATTCAGTACTTC
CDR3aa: CASSRGGPENIQYF

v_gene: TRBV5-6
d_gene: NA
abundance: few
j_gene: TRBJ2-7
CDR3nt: TGTGCCAGCAGCCGCTGGGGCGAGCAGTACTTC
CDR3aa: CASSRWGEQYF

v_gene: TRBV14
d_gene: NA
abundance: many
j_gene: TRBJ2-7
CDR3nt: TGTGCCAGCAGCCGGGACTCTATTTCCTACGAGCAGTACTTC
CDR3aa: CASSRDSISYEQYF